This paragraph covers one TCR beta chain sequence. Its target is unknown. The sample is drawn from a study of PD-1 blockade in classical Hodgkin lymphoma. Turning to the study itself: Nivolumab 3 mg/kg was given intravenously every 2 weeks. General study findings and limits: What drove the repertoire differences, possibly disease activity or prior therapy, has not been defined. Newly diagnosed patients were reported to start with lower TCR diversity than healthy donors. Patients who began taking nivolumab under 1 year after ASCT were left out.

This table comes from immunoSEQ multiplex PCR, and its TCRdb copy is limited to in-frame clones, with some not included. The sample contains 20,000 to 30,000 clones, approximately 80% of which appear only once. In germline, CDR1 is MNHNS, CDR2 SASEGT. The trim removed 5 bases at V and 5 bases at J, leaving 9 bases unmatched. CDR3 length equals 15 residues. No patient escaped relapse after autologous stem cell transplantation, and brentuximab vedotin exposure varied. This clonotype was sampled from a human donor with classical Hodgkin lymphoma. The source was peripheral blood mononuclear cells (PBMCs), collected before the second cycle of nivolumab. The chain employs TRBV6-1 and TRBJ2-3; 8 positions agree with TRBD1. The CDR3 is CASSSRGPSVDTQYF. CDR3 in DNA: TGTGCCAGCAGTAGCAGGGGGCCCTCCGTAGATACGCAGTATTTT.